Reported below is one T cell receptor beta chain. Antigen unknown. One end of the junction does not line up with germline, which may come from a read error. This sample was taken from a study of radiation and T cells in renal cell carcinoma. The sample's treatment: 15 Gy SBRT to primary tumor, nephrectomy 4 weeks later. This renal cell carcinoma was of the clear cell type. Study-wide findings and caveats: From baseline, blood top tumor clonotypes peaked at 2 weeks post-radiation.

This CDR3 comprises 15 residues. CDR1 and CDR2 (germline): SGHKS, YYEKEE (reference sequence). Measured with immunoSEQ multiplex PCR; TCRdb has only the in-frame clones, and not every one. The sample shows around 5,300 clones, 50% to 60% of them seen only once. This specimen was tumor tissue, taken from a patient whose treatment included radiotherapy and nephrectomy. This sequence joins TRBV5-5 and TRBJ2-7, with 9 bases matching TRBD2. This TCR was recovered from a man between 60 and 70 years old with renal cell carcinoma. For the CDR3, the DNA is TGCGCCAGCAGCCCCCAATTAGCGGGAGCGTACGAGCAGTACTTC. It yields the protein CASSPQLAGAYEQYF.